This TCR beta chain is drawn from a study of T cell responses to AZD1222 COVID-19 vaccine. Assay: immunoSEQ multiplex PCR; the TCRdb copy retains only in-frame clones and omits some. The data show about 130,000 clones, under 90% seen once. Points from the study as a whole: At baseline, seropositivity was found in only a handful of AZD1222 recipients.

This clone was observed a single time. Its antigen is not identified. The CDR3 has 20 residues. Germline assignment: CDR1 LGHDT and CDR2 YNNKEL (reference sequence). The trim removed 0 bases at V and 6 bases at J, leaving 20 bases unmatched. Here the sequenced sample was peripheral blood, taken on day 0 of AZD1222 vaccination. The rearrangement uses TRBV3-1 (or the pseudogene TRBV3-2) and TRBJ2-1; 7 nucleotides agree with TRBD2. The clonotype originates from an adult in good health. CDR3 bases: TGTGCCAGCAGCCAAGATTCCCTTTTGGTGTCGAGCGGGGAACGCAATGAGCAGTTCTTC. It codes for CASSQDSLLVSSGERNEQFF.